The source of this TCR beta chain is a study of T cell responses to AZD1222 COVID-19 vaccine (TCRdb year 2021). Context from the whole study: AZD1222 recipients given second doses at about 4 weeks or at about 12 weeks were pooled, since spike-specific TCR depth and breadth were not found to differ between the two schedules. A total of around 240 trial participants underwent TCR sequencing, of whom 200 to 220 had received two doses of AZD1222 and roughly 26 had received two doses of the MenACWY control vaccine. Enrollment into the trials was organized by age into subgroups of 18-55, 56-69 and 70-plus years, and those subgroups contained roughly 150, 30 and 60 TCR-sequenced participants, respectively. The full study reports these points: Reportedly, close to half of the unique spike-specific TCRs recognized epitopes lying outside the regions that are mutated in the B.1.351 and B.1.1.7 variants. The 56-69-year group was small, and its depth increase did not reach significance, likely because of low power. Because no samples from the day 14 peak response were available, repertoires could be characterized only after the peak T cell response. Participants were mostly white British, with more females than males. The authors suggested clonal diversity may have been underestimated. Conclusions about previously exposed vaccinees were limited because only six or seven AZD1222 recipients were SARS-CoV-2 seropositive at baseline. Vaccine-associated CD4 TCRs spanned the whole spike protein, with dominant responses in regions 160-218 and 743-854. After two AZD1222 doses, both the breadth and the depth of spike-specific TCRs were significantly higher than at day 0 and than in MenACWY recipients.

The CDR3 regions of human TCRbeta chains were analyzed by immunosequencing. In the source study's methods: TCRs in the repertoires were matched against a reference library of SARS-CoV-2-specific TCRs that had been generated with the MIRA antigen-specificity platform. Breadth was defined as the fraction of unique TCRs that were SARS-CoV-2-associated, and depth was defined as the fraction of total T cells that were SARS-CoV-2-associated. Each spike-specific TCR was assigned to its reactive spike region and to a CD4 or CD8 class using the MIRA data. Log10-transformed breadth and depth values were compared by one-way ANOVA with Sidak's multiple comparisons tests. TCRdb re-hosts the immuneACCESS table, in-frame sequences only. Its copies lack some clones; in the studies checked, an unresolved V gene accounts for under half of them, and the cause for the rest is not known. The V and J calls and clone size were taken over from that table, and D and trimming were inferred from the DNA. The sample profile shows more than 95,000 clones; about 89% of them were found once. The ten largest clones take up about 9.4% of the sample.

Spanning cysteine to phenylalanine, the CDR3 consists of 13 amino acids. CDR3 DNA is the only sequence kept; it has 39 bases, read in frame from the first base. According to the germline V gene (reference sequence), CDR1 reads DFQATT and CDR2 reads SNEGSKA. The germline ends are 11 bases apart after V is trimmed by 3 bases and J by 5 bases. Comment on this clone: Its antigen target is currently unknown. Base qualities are not recorded, but no much larger clone differs from it by a single base.

The sample's time point, from its label and the paper: baseline before first vaccination. The vaccinee samples were drawn from two UK trials, COV001 and COV002, one of which was a single-blind randomized controlled phase 2/3 trial testing AZD1222 (ChAdOx1 nCoV-19) in healthy adults. For TCRbeta chain sequencing, PBMC samples from trial participants were taken at day 0 and at day 28 after the second dose. The V gene is TRBV20-1 and the J gene is TRBJ2-1, and TRBD1 may be the D gene, going by 6 matching bases. Material: peripheral blood, obtained on day 0 of AZD1222 vaccination. This clonotype was obtained from an adult in good health. The nucleotide sequence is TGCAGTGCTAGTAAGGACAGCAACAATGAGCAGTTCTTC. The resulting protein is CSASKDSNNEQFF.